This T cell receptor beta chain stems from a study of graft-versus-host responses after intestinal transplantation. Study background: Transplant recipients had multivisceral, liver-intestinal, or isolated intestinal grafts. Among the recipients, all got anti-thymocyte globulin induction and then tacrolimus and steroids for around 3 years.

Germline CDR1 is SGHNT and CDR2 is YYREEE (reference sequence). Trimming removed 4 bases at V and 8 bases at J, with 12 bases between. This CDR3 has 12 amino acids. There were around 200,000 CFSE-labeled responder cells plated together with around 200,000 irradiated, violet-dye-labeled stimulator cells. Findings and caveats of the study: GvH clones occurred in recipient marrow; some first appeared in ileum or blood.

Sequenced by immunoSEQ multiplex PCR; TCRdb stores in-frame clones only, minus some. Counted here are thousands of clones, 30% to 35% occurring once; the ten biggest clones make up 4.5% to 6%. The V call is TRBV5-4, the J call TRBJ1-2; D is undetermined. This clonotype was obtained from a human patient who received an intestinal transplant. The sequenced sample was alloreactive CD4+ T cells from a mixed lymphocyte reaction culture, obtained before intestinal transplant. Subset denoted: CFSE-low proliferating T cells sorted from roughly six-day pre-transplant mixed lymphocyte reaction (GvH or HvG direction). The CDR3 spells CASSALTRGYTF. DNA of the CDR3: TGTGCCAGCAGCGCCCTGACAAGGGGCTACACCTTC.